These 27 T cell receptor beta chains were sequenced from one sample in a study of blood T cell repertoires in COVID-19. Clones were sequenced by immunoSEQ multiplex PCR, and TCRdb holds only the in-frame ones, with some missing. Altogether over 120,000 clones are present, approximately 87% being singletons, with the ten largest covering 8.6%. The sample consisted of peripheral blood. The origin of the receptors is a woman aged 45-59 years with active or convalescent COVID-19.

This chain links TRBV6-1 with TRBJ1-6; D is ambiguous. The V gene's germline CDR1 is MNHNS and CDR2 SASEGT. The CDR3 length is 15 residues. V was trimmed by 2 bases and J by 7 bases, leaving 12 bases between them. The CDR3 protein is CASSETDGVNSPLHF. The CDR3 nucleotides are TGTGCCAGCAGTGAAACGGACGGGGTAAATTCACCCCTCCACTTT.

This sequence joins TRBV7-8 and TRBJ2-3; 7 bases agree with TRBD2. Trimming removed 8 bases from V and 1 base from J; junction bases left unmatched: 3. This CDR3 region has 13 residues. In germline, CDR1 is SGHVS, CDR2 FQNEAQ. CDR3 nucleotide sequence: TGTGCCAGCGGGGGGGTGGGCACAGATACGCAGTATTTT. Translated, it gives CASGGVGTDTQYF. Filled out from reference TRBV7-8 and TRBJ2-3, the complete variable domain reads GAGVSQSPRYKVAKRGQDVALRCDPISGHVSLFWYQQALGQGPEFLTYFQNEAQLDKSGLPSDRFFAERPEGSVSTLKIQRTQQEDSAVYLCASGGVGTDTQYFGPGTRLTVL.

The chain couples TRBV5-1 to TRBJ1-1, with 8 bases that match TRBD1. V lost 3 bases to trimming and J lost 3 bases; unmatched junction nucleotides: 4. This CDR3 comprises 14 residues. Germline CDR1 reads SGHRS; CDR2 reads YFSETQ. In DNA form, the CDR3 reads TGCGCCAGCAGCTCCTCAGGGGGCTACACTGAAGCTTTCTTT. Translated: CASSSSGGYTEAFF.

The chain recombines TRBV9 with TRBJ1-3; TRBD1 matches at 7 bases. This CDR3 comprises 17 residues. CDR1 and CDR2 (germline): SGDLS, YYNGEE. The J segment lost 2 bases and the V segment lost 0 bases, leaving 8 bases of the junction unmatched. CDR3 DNA: TGTGCCAGCAGCGTAGCGGGACAGAATTTCGCTGGAAACACCATATATTTT. It translates to CASSVAGQNFAGNTIYF.

Details on this clone: One end of the junction is discordant with germline, which a read error may explain. The V call is TRBV18, the J call TRBJ1-1, with D possibly TRBD1 on 6 matching bases. Germline CDR1 is KGHSH and CDR2 is LQKENI. The CDR3 loop spans 13 amino acids. The CDR3 sequence: CASSQLRDTEAFF. CDR3 nucleotides: TGTGCCAGCTCACAACTCCGGGACACCGAAGCTTTCTTT.

The chain recombines TRBV5-1 with TRBJ2-5; D is unresolved. The CDR3 has 15 amino acids. Germline lookup yields CDR1 SGHRS and CDR2 YFSETQ. V dropped 0 bases and J dropped 4 bases, with 13 bases sitting between them. The CDR3 is CASSLDPRPSETQYF. The CDR3 DNA sequence: TGCGCCAGCAGCTTGGATCCTAGGCCCTCAGAGACCCAGTACTTC.

CDR3 nucleotide sequence: TGCGCCAGCAGCCAAGCCTCTGGACAGGGGCGTTACAATGAGCAGTTCTTC. It is translated as CASSQASGQGRYNEQFF. J is TRBJ2-1 and V is TRBV4-3; 9 nucleotides line up with TRBD1. After removal of 1 base from V and 4 bases from J, the junction contained 8 bases not matched to a gene. The CDR3 spans 17 residues. Germline V gene sequence: CDR1 LGHNA, CDR2 YSLEER.

The chain carries TRBV7-2 and TRBJ2-7, with 12 bases lining up with TRBD2. The CDR3 is 14 residues long. CDR1 is SGHTA and CDR2 is FQGNSA in the germline V gene. The J segment lost 5 bases and the V segment lost 5 bases, leaving 4 bases of the junction unmatched. CDR3 sequence reads: CASSPTSGRDEQYF. In DNA form, the CDR3 reads TGTGCCAGCAGCCCGACTAGCGGGAGAGACGAGCAGTACTTC.

V is TRBV2 and J is TRBJ2-2; 7 bases agree with TRBD2. This CDR3 spans 14 amino acids. Germline V gene lookup returns CDR1 SNHLY and CDR2 FYNNEI. The V gene end was trimmed by 6 bases and the J gene end by 4 bases; junction bases not matched to a gene: 5. In nucleotides, the CDR3 is TGTGCCAGCAGGGCGGGGGAGATCACCGGGGAGCTGTTTTTT. This encodes CASRAGEITGELFF.

The chain is built from TRBV11-3 and TRBJ2-1; D is unclear. CDR1 is SGHNT and CDR2 is YENEEA in the germline V gene. V lost 2 bases to trimming and J lost 6 bases, with 5 bases between them. The CDR3 sequence is 12 residues long. CDR3 coding DNA: TGTGCCAGCAGCTTAAACGGCAATGAGCAGTTCTTC. Its translation: CASSLNGNEQFF.

The V gene is TRBV5-8, the J gene TRBJ1-6; 7 positions agree with TRBD1. V gave up 4 bases and J gave up 7 bases; unmatched junction bases: 14. Germline assignment: CDR1 SGHTS and CDR2 YDEGEE. The CDR3 extends over 17 amino acids. The CDR3 DNA reads as TGTGCCAGCAGCCTAAACTCCCTGACAGGGCACAATTCACCCCTCCACTTT. It codes for CASSLNSLTGHNSPLHF.

This chain joins TRBV6-2 or TRBV6-3 and TRBJ1-1, with D perhaps matching TRBD1 (5 bases). V lost 2 bases and J 5 bases, leaving 9 bases between the germline ends. The CDR3 covers 13 residues. The V gene's germline CDR1 is MNHEY and CDR2 SVGEGT. The CDR3 nucleotides read TGTGCCAGCAGTTACGTTAGGGGAACTGAAGCTTTCTTT. Encoded protein: CASSYVRGTEAFF.

This chain joins TRBV18 and TRBJ1-4, with D hard to call. The CDR3 spans 16 residues. The germline V gene has CDR1 KGHSH and CDR2 LQKENI. V shed 3 bases and J shed 5 bases, with 16 bases lying between them. The CDR3 region is CASSPQDSNLNEKLFF. In DNA form, the CDR3 reads TGTGCCAGCTCACCCCAGGACTCCAACCTCAATGAAAAACTGTTTTTT.

The chain employs TRBV7-2 and TRBJ1-1; D perhaps matches TRBD1 (5 bases). Germline V lookup: CDR1 SGHTA, CDR2 FQGNSA. CDR3 length: 12 residues. V was clipped by 2 bases and J by 5 bases, with 6 bases between them. The DNA of the CDR3 is TGTGCCAGCAGCTTAAGGGGTACTGAAGCTTTCTTT. This sequence encodes CASSLRGTEAFF.

The sample holds a few counts of this clone. This sequence joins TRBV5-4 and TRBJ2-2; 13 positions agree with TRBD2. This CDR3 has 18 residues. From germline, CDR1 is SGHNT and CDR2 YYREEE (reference sequence). J lost 4 bases, V lost 3 bases, and 9 bases had no gene match. CDR3 nucleotides: TGTGCCAGCAGCTCGTTACTAGCGGGGGGGCCGACCACCGGGGAGCTGTTTTTT. Protein product: CASSSLLAGGPTTGELFF.

The chain has TRBV20-1 and TRBJ2-5; the D gene is possibly TRBD1 (5 bases). The germline V gene encodes CDR1 DFQATT and CDR2 SNEGSKA (reference sequence). The CDR3 covers 13 residues. V dropped 3 bases and J dropped 4 bases, with 12 bases sitting between them. Written as DNA, the CDR3 is TGCAGTGCTAGTTTGGGGCGCCCAGAGACCCAGTACTTC. It yields the protein CSASLGRPETQYF.

This clone was counted once. The chain links TRBV4-3 to TRBJ2-7, with 9 bases matching TRBD1. Germline V gene lookup returns CDR1 LGHNA and CDR2 YSLEER. The V and J ends lost 0 bases and 2 bases, in that order; junction bases with no gene match: 14. The CDR3 runs to 19 residues. The CDR3 sequence is CASSQDGQGILLMTYEQYF. As DNA, the CDR3 is TGCGCCAGCAGCCAAGATGGACAGGGGATTCTCTTAATGACCTACGAGCAGTACTTC.

The V call is TRBV5-4, the J call TRBJ1-1; TRBD1 matches 7 bases. This CDR3 spans 14 amino acids. V dropped 1 base and J dropped 1; count of bases not matched to a gene: 1. CDR1 SGHNT and CDR2 YYREEE come from the germline V gene (reference sequence). CDR3 region: CASSLRDRNTEAFF. CDR3 DNA: TGTGCCAGCAGCTTGAGGGACAGGAACACTGAAGCTTTCTTT. Full variable domain (outside the CDR3, taken from reference TRBV5-4 and TRBJ1-1): ETGVTQSPTHLIKTRGQQVTLRCSSQSGHNTVSWYQQALGQGPQFIFQYYREEENGRGNFPPRFSGLQFPNYSSELNVNALELDDSALYLCASSLRDRNTEAFFGQGTRLTVV.

V usage is TRBV7-9 and J usage is TRBJ2-7, with D maybe TRBD1 (6 bases). Per germline, CDR1 SEHNR and CDR2 FQNEAQ (reference sequence). V lost 8 bases and J 2 bases, leaving 16 bases between the germline ends. The CDR3 extends over 14 amino acids. The CDR3 DNA sequence: TGTGCCAGCGAAAGGGGGACAACCGCCTACGAGCAGTACTTC. Translating gives CASERGTTAYEQYF.

The V call is TRBV7-9, the J call TRBJ1-5; D is unresolved. The CDR3 loop spans 13 amino acids. Germline CDR1 SEHNR, CDR2 FQNEAQ (reference sequence). V was pared by 1 base and J by 7 bases, with 8 bases between. Here the CDR3 DNA reads TGTGCCAGCAGCTTAGATCGGGGACAGCCCCAGCATTTT. This sequence encodes CASSLDRGQPQHF.

The V gene is TRBV29-1, the J gene TRBJ2-1; 7 positions match TRBD1. CDR1 SQVTM and CDR2 ANQGSEA come from the germline V gene. J lost 3 bases, V lost 7 bases, and 9 bases had no gene match. The CDR3 consists of 14 residues. The CDR3 loop reads CSAPYRGLYNEQFF. CDR3 DNA sequence: TGCAGCGCCCCCTACAGGGGCCTCTACAATGAGCAGTTCTTC.

This clone was seen at least ten times. This rearrangement joins TRBV5-1 to TRBJ2-2, with TRBD1 matching over 9 bases. Germline CDR1 is SGHRS and CDR2 is YFSETQ. The junction had 4 bases not matched to a gene; V was cut back by 3 bases and J by 4 bases. The CDR3 runs 15 residues. The CDR3 bases are TGCGCCAGCAGCTGGGGACAGGGCGCCACCGGGGAGCTGTTTTTT. Protein: CASSWGQGATGELFF.

The chain combines TRBV10-3 with TRBJ2-1; 9 bases line up with TRBD2. Trimming cost V 2 bases and J 4 bases; bases outside gene matches: 3. Per germline, CDR1 ENHRY and CDR2 SYGVKD. This CDR3 is 15 amino acids long. CDR3 in amino acids: CAISEAGGVYNEQFF. CDR3 nucleotide sequence: TGTGCCATCAGTGAGGCGGGGGGGGTATACAATGAGCAGTTCTTC.

This clone was recorded once. The V call is TRBV12-3 or TRBV12-4, the J call TRBJ2-1; 14 bases are shared with TRBD2. Trimming removed 7 bases from V and 16 bases from J; junction bases left unmatched: 9. The CDR3 has 13 residues. The CDR3 region is CASTVTSGGARFF. In DNA, the CDR3 is TGTGCCAGCACCGTGACTAGCGGGGGGGCTCGATTCTTC.

The J gene is TRBJ2-7, the V gene TRBV18, with D hard to call. V lost 3 bases, J lost 1 base, and 7 bases lay in between. CDR1 and CDR2 from the germline V gene are KGHSH and LQKENI. This CDR3 is 13 amino acids long. The CDR3 loop is CASSPAGSYEQYF. The CDR3, as DNA: TGTGCCAGCTCACCCGCAGGATCCTACGAGCAGTACTTC.

The chain couples TRBV19 to TRBJ2-7, with 10 bases lining up with TRBD2. Per the germline V gene, CDR1 is LNHDA and CDR2 is SQIVND (reference sequence). V shed 4 bases, J shed 2 bases, and the junction held 2 bases outside the gene matches. This CDR3 is 14 amino acids long. The CDR3 is CASSKLAGTYEQYF. The DNA of the CDR3 is TGTGCCAGTAGTAAACTAGCGGGAACCTACGAGCAGTACTTC.

V is TRBV19 and J is TRBJ2-5; TRBD1 agrees at 9 bases. The CDR3 is 16 amino acids. V gave up 1 base and J gave up 5 bases; unmatched junction bases: 8. Germline V lookup: CDR1 LNHDA, CDR2 SQIVND (reference sequence). CDR3 region: CASSIGATGGRETQYF. CDR3 bases: TGTGCCAGTAGTATAGGTGCGACAGGGGGAAGGGAGACCCAGTACTTC.